This T cell receptor beta chain was observed in a study of OX40 agonist ivuxolimab in advanced cancers. For the study at large: Allowance was made for prior anti-PD-1, anti-PD-L1 or anti-CTLA-4 therapy, and 40% had some. Three patients got partial responses; one had hepatocellular carcinoma and two had cutaneous melanoma. Notes on the study in general: Several nonresponders also turned out to have low normalized T-cell clonal expansion.

Repertoires were generated with immunoSEQ multiplex PCR, while TCRdb's copy carries only in-frame clones and drops some. Of over 150,000 clones in the sample, around 94% were seen once. V lost 0 bases and J 6 bases, leaving 6 bases between the germline ends. The CDR3 has 11 amino acids. Germline assignment: CDR1 GTSNPN and CDR2 SVGIG (reference sequence). A remark on this clone: Its specificity is unknown.

This clonotype was obtained from an adult with an advanced solid tumor such as melanoma, head and neck, liver or kidney cancer. The rearrangement links TRBV30 to TRBJ2-7; a weak D match, TRBD1 (5 bases). The input for sequencing was CD4+ or CD8+ T cells sorted from blood, taken in a trial of the OX40 agonist ivuxolimab. The DNA of the CDR3 is TGTGCCTGGAGTGTACAGGTCGAGCAGTACTTC. Translated, it gives CAWSVQVEQYF.